These 21 T cell receptor beta chains share one sample of origin, sequenced in a study of cytomegalovirus exposure and HLA in healthy donors (dated by TCRdb to the late 2010s). To prepare the library, the immunoSEQ multiplex PCR assay was applied. The multiplex PCR relied on a mix of 60 forward primers for TCR Vbeta segments and 13 reverse primers for TCR Jbeta segments. TCRdb retrieved this table from immuneACCESS and kept in-frame rearrangements only. Not all clones are present; in checked studies, unresolved V genes account for under half, and no reason is known for the remainder. In this sample's table one finds 150,000 to 200,000 clones. The ten most abundant clones make up 0.79% of the sample. The sequencing sample was made of PBMCs. The receptors stem from a woman under 30 in good health and CMV-seropositive.

V usage is TRBV4-1 and J usage is TRBJ1-5; 7 bases line up with TRBD1. Trimming took 4 bases from V and 7 from J; bases not matched to a gene: 4. Germline values: CDR1 MGHRA, CDR2 YSYEKL. The CDR3 is 13 residues long. Written as DNA, the CDR3 is TGCGCCAGCAGCCCCGGGACAGTGCAGCCCCAGCATTTT. Translation gives CASSPGTVQPQHF.

This chain uses TRBV6-4 with TRBJ1-5; possible D gene TRBD1, 5 bases. With 4 bases removed from V and 7 bases from J, the gap between germline ends came to 14 bases. The CDR3 totals 14 residues. Germline V gene lookup returns CDR1 MRHNA and CDR2 SNTAGT. CDR3 coding DNA: TGTGCCAGCAGTGTAGACAGCGCTTACCAGCCCCAGCATTTT. As protein: CASSVDSAYQPQHF.

The V gene is TRBV2, the J gene TRBJ2-2, with D unresolved. V lost 4 bases to trimming and J lost 8 bases, with 11 bases between them. Germline CDR1 SNHLY, CDR2 FYNNEI. This CDR3 comprises 13 residues. The CDR3 DNA sequence: TGTGCCAGCAGTGCTACTATTAGGGGGGAGCTGTTTTTT. This translates into CASSATIRGELFF.

The CDR3: CASSPRGRGQGYGYTF. CDR3 coding DNA: TGTGCCAGCAGCCCCCGAGGCCGGGGACAGGGTTATGGCTACACCTTC. The chain employs TRBV7-2 and TRBJ1-2; 9 nucleotides align to TRBD1. Trimming took 5 bases from V and 5 from J; bases not matched to a gene: 12. Germline V gives CDR1 SGHTA, CDR2 FQGNSA. This CDR3 region has 16 residues.

The V and J genes are TRBV7-3 and TRBJ1-1; unclear D gene. V shed 2 bases and J shed 2 bases, with 6 bases lying between them. Germline V gives CDR1 SGHTA, CDR2 FQGTGA. This CDR3 spans 13 amino acids. The CDR3 loop is CASSLGTNTEAFF. The CDR3 DNA reads TGTGCCAGCAGCTTAGGCACCAACACTGAAGCTTTCTTT.

V is TRBV5-6 and J is TRBJ2-1; no definite D call. The CDR3 runs 13 residues. Trimming stripped 1 base from V and 1 base from J, with 3 bases between. Germline V gene data show CDR1 as SGHDT and CDR2 as YYEEEE. The CDR3 DNA follows: TGTGCCAGCAGCTTGCCTTCCTACAATGAGCAGTTCTTC. Protein product: CASSLPSYNEQFF.

The genes are TRBV4-1 and TRBJ1-1; weak D call: TRBD1 (5 bases). Looked up from germline, CDR1 is MGHRA and CDR2 is YSYEKL. V shed 3 bases and J shed 4 bases, with 9 bases lying between them. The CDR3 is made up of 13 amino acids. The CDR3 DNA is TGCGCCAGCAGCCAGGACAAGGCCACTGAAGCTTTCTTT. This gives the protein CASSQDKATEAFF.

V and J are TRBV6-1 and TRBJ1-1, with D maybe TRBD1 (5 bases). V was pared by 6 bases and J by 5 bases, with 16 bases between. There are 14 residues in the CDR3. CDR1 is MNHNS and CDR2 is SASEGT in the germline V gene. This chain's CDR3 is CASSFGHSGTEAFF. DNA of the CDR3: TGTGCCAGCAGCTTTGGACACAGCGGGACTGAAGCTTTCTTT.

J is TRBJ2-7 and V is TRBV7-2; the match to TRBD1 covers 8 bases. With V trimmed by 5 bases and J by 2 bases, 17 bases remained unmatched. The CDR3 is 18 amino acids. Germline V CDR1 and CDR2: SGHTA, FQGNSA. CDR3 sequence: CASSDSLRQGATAYEQYF. CDR3 DNA sequence: TGTGCCAGCAGCGACTCCCTCCGGCAGGGGGCCACTGCCTACGAGCAGTACTTC.

This chain uses TRBV5-4 with TRBJ1-1; D call uncertain. The CDR3 length is 14 residues. The V end was cut by 4 bases, the J end by 0 bases, with 10 bases between. Per germline, CDR1 SGHNT and CDR2 YYREEE (reference sequence). The CDR3 DNA reads TGTGCCAGCAGCCTAACGCCAATGAACACTGAAGCTTTCTTT. This translates into CASSLTPMNTEAFF.

The genes are TRBV18 and TRBJ1-1; D unresolved. Per the germline V gene, CDR1 is KGHSH and CDR2 is LQKENI. This CDR3 is built from 16 residues. V was clipped by 0 bases and J by 8 bases, with 19 bases between them. The CDR3 DNA is TGTGCCAGCTCACCACCGTCCGTTAGCGGGCAGAAAGAAGCTTTCTTT. As protein: CASSPPSVSGQKEAFF.

The gene calls are TRBV5-8 and TRBJ1-4; a possible D gene is TRBD1 (6 bases). The ends were cut back, 0 bases at V and 7 bases at J, with 13 bases in the middle. This CDR3 is built from 15 residues. CDR1 is SGHTS and CDR2 is YDEGEE in the germline V gene. The CDR3 DNA reads TGTGCCAGCAGCTTGGGGACAGCAAGAGGTGAAAAACTGTTTTTT. Protein product: CASSLGTARGEKLFF.

This chain connects TRBV10-3 to TRBJ1-2; D ambiguous. The CDR3 is 11 amino acids. CDR1 is ENHRY and CDR2 is SYGVKD in the germline V gene. Trimming took off 8 bases at V and 2 bases at J, with 6 bases between the two ends. This CDR3 is CAIYTNYGYTF. The CDR3 bases are TGTGCCATCTACACGAACTATGGCTACACCTTC.

The V call is TRBV15, the J call TRBJ2-3, with a tentative D call TRBD2 (7 bases). With 0 bases removed from V and 5 bases from J, the gap between germline ends came to 15 bases. The CDR3 contains 16 residues. Germline CDR1 LNHNV, CDR2 YYDKDF (reference sequence). CDR3 sequence (DNA): TGTGCCACCAGCAGAGAAACAGGGAGGGGAAAAGATACGCAGTATTTT. Encoded protein: CATSRETGRGKDTQYF.

The chain links TRBV7-9 to TRBJ2-3; 14 bases agree with TRBD2. Trimming cost V 6 bases and J 1 base; bases outside gene matches: 12. The CDR3 runs 19 residues. The germline CDR1 and CDR2 sequences are SEHNR and FQNEAQ (reference sequence). CDR3 sequence: CASRYPPGTSGGGTDTQYF. The CDR3 nucleotides read TGTGCCAGCAGGTACCCCCCCGGGACTAGCGGGGGAGGCACAGATACGCAGTATTTT.

The CDR3 loop is CAISDMGQLIETQYF. The CDR3 nucleotides read TGTGCCATCAGTGACATGGGACAGTTGATAGAGACCCAGTACTTC. V gene TRBV10-3 combines with J gene TRBJ2-5, with TRBD1 matching 7 bases. Looked up from germline, CDR1 is ENHRY and CDR2 is SYGVKD. V lost 3 bases to trimming and J lost 4 bases; unmatched junction nucleotides: 8. The CDR3 has 15 residues.

This sequence joins TRBV6-1 and TRBJ1-2; TRBD1 is a possible D gene (6 bases). The CDR3 has 14 amino acids. Germline values: CDR1 MNHNS, CDR2 SASEGT. V dropped 3 bases and J dropped 9 bases, with 17 bases sitting between them. CDR3 protein: CASSDLGGGGSYTF. The CDR3 coding sequence is TGTGCCAGCAGTGACCTCGGGGGGGGCGGCAGCTACACCTTC.

The rearrangement joins TRBV5-1 to TRBJ1-1, with D hard to call. Trimming took 2 bases from V and 2 from J, leaving 7 bases between them. The V gene's germline CDR1 is SGHRS and CDR2 YFSETQ. This CDR3 region has 13 residues. Here the CDR3 DNA reads TGCGCCAGCAGCTTTACAGAAAACACTGAAGCTTTCTTT. It yields the protein CASSFTENTEAFF.

This chain connects TRBV25-1 to TRBJ2-1, with 7 nucleotides matching TRBD2. J was trimmed by 4 bases and V by 4 bases; bases with no gene match: 13. Germline CDR1 reads MGHDK; CDR2 reads SYGVNS. The CDR3 length is 17 residues. CDR3 nucleotide sequence: TGTGCCAGCAGTGGGTCTACCCCGGGACTAAGGTACAATGAGCAGTTCTTC. This codes for CASSGSTPGLRYNEQFF.

The V gene is TRBV6-6, the J gene TRBJ1-3; no clear D. The CDR3 is 13 residues long. V was clipped by 6 bases and J by 4 bases, with 10 bases between them. Per germline, CDR1 MNHNY and CDR2 SVGAGI (reference sequence). The CDR3 loop reads CASSLGGGNTIYF. The CDR3 coding sequence is TGTGCCAGCAGCTTAGGAGGAGGAAACACCATATATTTT.

The rearrangement links TRBV7-2 to TRBJ2-4, with 7 bases that match TRBD1. The CDR3 is 17 residues long. Germline V CDR1 and CDR2: SGHTA, FQGNSA. The J segment lost 0 bases and the V segment lost 5 bases, leaving 10 bases of the junction unmatched. In DNA, the CDR3 is TGTGCCAGCAGCCGCTATAGACAGGGCCTAGCCAAAAACATTCAGTACTTC. Translated: CASSRYRQGLAKNIQYF.